Presented here are 6 T cell receptor beta chains from one specimen sequenced in a study of cytomegalovirus exposure and HLA in healthy donors. TCRdb keeps only in-frame clones here, not all; method: immunoSEQ multiplex PCR. The table lists about 240,000 clones, 70% to 90% of them singletons. The sample consisted of PBMCs. These receptors all stem from a woman between 25 and 40 years old in good health and CMV-seropositive.

V and J are TRBV30 and TRBJ2-2, with 9 nucleotides matching TRBD1. The CDR3 is 15 residues long. Germline CDR1 GTSNPN, CDR2 SVGIG (reference sequence). Trimming removed 1 base from V and 7 bases from J; junction bases left unmatched: 7. CDR3 sequence: CAWSGGQGRIGELFF. In DNA, the CDR3 is TGTGCCTGGAGTGGGGGACAGGGAAGGATCGGGGAGCTGTTTTTT.

The chain carries TRBV30 and TRBJ1-1; D unresolved. Germline CDR1 and CDR2: GTSNPN and SVGIG (reference sequence). CDR3 length equals 13 residues. Trimming left V 2 bases short and J 0 bases short, with 7 bases between. The CDR3 DNA reads TGTGCCTGGAGTATAGTGGTGAACACTGAAGCTTTCTTT. Translated, it gives CAWSIVVNTEAFF.

J is TRBJ1-1 and V is TRBV27; D remains unclear. The CDR3 runs to 14 residues. The V end was cut by 3 bases, the J end by 1 base, with 9 bases between. Germline V gene sequence: CDR1 MNHEY, CDR2 SMNVEV (reference sequence). CDR3 coding DNA: TGTGCCAGCAGTTTCCGGGGTTGGAACACTGAAGCTTTCTTT. This translates into CASSFRGWNTEAFF.

This chain joins TRBV27 and TRBJ2-7; no clear D. Trimming took 3 bases from V and 0 from J, leaving 9 bases between them. The length of the CDR3 is 14 residues. The germline CDR1 and CDR2 sequences are MNHEY and SMNVEV (reference sequence). CDR3 region: CASSFTESSYEQYF. The CDR3 DNA follows: TGTGCCAGCAGTTTCACAGAGAGCTCCTACGAGCAGTACTTC.

This clone was seen a few times. The gene calls are TRBV19 and TRBJ2-7; a weak D match, TRBD1 (6 bases). Germline V gene lookup returns CDR1 LNHDA and CDR2 SQIVND (reference sequence). V dropped 10 bases and J dropped 0 bases, with 28 bases sitting between them. The CDR3 extends over 18 amino acids. CDR3 region: CATQPNAGVGSSSYEQYF. CDR3 DNA: TGTGCCACGCAACCCAATGCAGGGGTCGGGTCTAGCTCCTACGAGCAGTACTTC. Based on the CDR3 plus reference TRBV19 and TRBJ2-7, the full variable domain is DGGITQSPKYLFRKEGQNVTLSCEQNLNHDAMYWYRQDPGQGLRLIYYSQIVNDFQKGDIAEGYSVSREKKESFPLTVTSAQKNPTAFYLCATQPNAGVGSSSYEQYFGPGTRLTVT.

This clone was detected only once. V gene TRBV4-1 combines with J gene TRBJ2-7; tentatively, D is TRBD2 (6 bases). The CDR3 consists of 14 residues. The V gene's germline CDR1 is MGHRA and CDR2 YSYEKL. Trimming took 4 bases from V and 5 from J, leaving 15 bases between them. DNA for the CDR3: TGCGCCAGCAGCCCGGGTGGGGGGTATGACGAGCAGTACTTC. Translation: CASSPGGGYDEQYF.